These T cell receptor beta chains were read from a single sample in a study of identical twins. TCRdb re-derived calls from the 5' RACE reads in MiXCR, one entry per CDR3 protein. The data show hundreds of thousands of distinct CDR3 sequences, 6.1% seen once. The sequenced sample consisted of naive T cells sorted from blood. These TCRs come from a young man in good health. The CDR3 runs from the conserved cysteine through the conserved F or W. A D gene is named only where the DNA matches it firmly. Size values are once, few and many counts, or a class for expanded clones, and some rows have none.

16 | TRBJ1-4 | TRBD1 | many | TRBV20-1 | CSASQGAVALREKLFF | TGCAGTGCTTCTCAGGGGGCCGTGGCCCTTCGAGAAAAACTGTTTTTT
15 | TRBJ2-5 | - | few | TRBV12-3/TRBV12-4 | CASSFSQGGRETQYF | TGTGCCAGCAGTTTTTCACAGGGCGGTCGAGAGACCCAGTACTTC
14 | TRBJ2-7 | - | many | TRBV7-2 | CASSLGLAVYEQYF | TGTGCCAGCAGCTTAGGGCTAGCCGTCTACGAGCAGTACTTC
9 | TRBJ2-1 | - | many | TRBV27 | CASLQGSSF | TGTGCCAGCCTTCAAGGATCTTCCTTC
14 | TRBJ1-1 | TRBD1 | - | TRBV29-1 | CSGQMDRRGSEAFF | TGCAGCGGACAAATGGACAGGAGGGGGTCTGAAGCTTTCTTT
17 | TRBJ2-2 | - | few | TRBV11-3 | CASSKRGPASNTGELFF | TGTGCCAGCAGCAAAAGAGGACCGGCTTCTAACACCGGGGAGCTGTTTTTT
15 | TRBJ2-1 | - | few | TRBV5-1 | CASSLVGDQTNEQFF | TGCGCCAGCAGCTTGGTTGGAGACCAAACCAATGAGCAGTTCTTC
16 | TRBJ2-1 | - | few | TRBV11-3 | CASSLPGGGSFYEQFF | TGTGCCAGCAGCCTCCCCGGGGGCGGGAGCTTCTATGAGCAGTTCTTC
13 | TRBJ2-2 | - | - | TRBV29-1 | CSVGGAVAGELFF | TGCAGCGTTGGGGGGGCGGTTGCCGGGGAGCTGTTTTTT
15 | TRBJ2-1 | TRBD2 | - | TRBV27 | CASSLAGDIGDEQFF | TGTGCCAGCAGTTTAGCGGGAGATATAGGGGATGAGCAGTTCTTC
15 | TRBJ2-3 | TRBD1 | many | TRBV10-3 | CAISSGTGVADTQYF | TGTGCCATCAGTTCCGGGACAGGGGTGGCAGATACGCAGTATTTT
16 | TRBJ1-5 | TRBD1 | many | TRBV28 | CASSEPGGWTLNPQHF | TGTGCCAGCAGTGAACCAGGGGGTTGGACCTTAAACCCCCAGCATTTT
14 | TRBJ2-7 | - | few | TRBV5-6 | CASSTPGRIFEQYF | TGTGCCAGCAGCACGCCGGGACGAATATTCGAGCAGTACTTC
12 | TRBJ2-3 | TRBD1 | - | TRBV10-2 | CASSPAGGAQYF | TGCGCCAGCTCGCCCGCAGGGGGTGCGCAGTATTTT
12 | TRBJ1-5 | - | - | TRBV7-9 | CASSGDIQPQHF | TGTGCCAGCAGCGGGGACATTCAGCCCCAGCATTTT
12 | TRBJ1-1 | - | - | TRBV20-1 | CSAATGPEAAFF | TGCAGTGCCGCAACAGGGCCAGAGGCGGCTTTCTTT
14 | TRBJ2-1 | TRBD1 | many | TRBV27 | CASSTSGQFNEQFF | TGTGCCAGCAGCACTTCGGGACAGTTCAATGAGCAGTTCTTC
15 | TRBJ1-6 | - | many | TRBV12-3/TRBV12-4 | CASTSDRRNNSPLHF | TGTGCCAGCACCTCCGACAGAAGAAATAATTCACCCCTCCACTTT
16 | TRBJ2-4 | - | few | TRBV6-1 | CASWPPQGVAKNIQYF | TGTGCCAGCTGGCCCCCTCAGGGAGTAGCCAAAAACATTCAGTACTTC
13 | TRBJ1-3 | - | many | TRBV4-2 | CASSQQTGNTIYF | TGTGCCAGCAGCCAGCAGACTGGAAACACCATATATTTT
13 | TRBJ2-1 | - | - | TRBV24-1 | CATSDSLGTLGFF | TGTGCCACCAGTGACTCCTTGGGGACCCTGGGGTTCTTC
13 | TRBJ2-7 | - | many | TRBV7-9 | CASSLGLSGEQYF | TGTGCCAGCAGCTTAGGTCTTTCGGGGGAGCAGTACTTC
14 | TRBJ1-2 | - | many | TRBV4-1 | CASSQDPRSYGYTF | TGCGCCAGCAGCCAAGATCCCAGAAGCTATGGCTACACCTTC
15 | TRBJ2-1 | - | - | TRBV27 | CASSFQGLGFNEQFF | TGTGCCAGCAGTTTTCAGGGCCTGGGCTTCAATGAGCAGTTCTTC
13 | TRBJ2-7 | - | - | TRBV12-3/TRBV12-4 | CANSLDRGYEQYF | TGTGCCAACAGTTTAGATAGGGGATACGAGCAGTACTTC
15 | TRBJ2-2 | - | - | TRBV5-1 | CASSLPGVITGELFF | TGCGCCAGCAGCTTGCCCGGGGTAATCACCGGGGAGCTGTTTTTT
14 | TRBJ1-1 | - | many | TRBV7-2 | CASSPRTSPTEAFF | TGTGCCAGCAGCCCACGGACAAGTCCCACTGAAGCTTTCTTT
15 | TRBJ1-1 | - | - | TRBV3-1 | CASSQDLLSNTEAFF | TGTGCCAGCAGCCAAGATCTGCTATCGAACACTGAAGCTTTCTTT
15 | TRBJ2-1 | TRBD2 | - | TRBV20-1 | CSAMRASGRPNEQFF | TGCAGTGCTATGAGGGCTAGCGGGAGACCCAATGAGCAGTTCTTC
13 | TRBJ1-1 | - | many | TRBV12-3/TRBV12-4 | CASSPTWTAEAFF | TGTGCCAGCAGCCCGACGTGGACCGCTGAAGCTTTCTTT
15 | TRBJ1-5 | - | many | TRBV7-2 | CASSLGREANQPQHF | TGTGCCAGCAGCTTAGGCAGGGAAGCCAATCAGCCCCAGCATTTT
15 | TRBJ2-5 | TRBD1 | - | TRBV12-3/TRBV12-4 | CASSFLGRGQETQYF | TGTGCCAGCAGTTTTCTGGGCAGGGGGCAAGAGACCCAGTACTTC
14 | TRBJ2-1 | - | many | TRBV20-1 | CSARRLGGYNEQFF | TGCAGTGCTAGACGCCTTGGCGGGTACAATGAGCAGTTCTTC
16 | TRBJ1-4 | - | many | TRBV6-5 | CASSYRSGGGSEKLFF | TGTGCCAGCAGTTACCGGAGTGGGGGGGGGAGTGAAAAACTGTTTTTT